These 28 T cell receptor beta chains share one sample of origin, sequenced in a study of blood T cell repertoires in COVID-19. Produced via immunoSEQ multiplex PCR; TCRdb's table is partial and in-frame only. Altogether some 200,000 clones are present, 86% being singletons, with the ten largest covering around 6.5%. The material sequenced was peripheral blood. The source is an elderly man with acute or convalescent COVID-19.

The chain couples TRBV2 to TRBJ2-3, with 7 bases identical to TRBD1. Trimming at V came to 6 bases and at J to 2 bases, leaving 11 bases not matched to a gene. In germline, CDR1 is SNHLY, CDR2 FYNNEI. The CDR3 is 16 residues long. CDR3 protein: CASRLDRVRDTDTQYF. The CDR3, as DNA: TGTGCCAGCAGGTTAGACAGGGTTCGGGACACAGATACGCAGTATTTT.

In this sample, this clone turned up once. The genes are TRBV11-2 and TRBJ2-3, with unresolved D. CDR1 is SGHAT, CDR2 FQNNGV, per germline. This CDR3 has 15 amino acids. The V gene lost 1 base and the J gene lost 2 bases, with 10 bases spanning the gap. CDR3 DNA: TGTGCCAGCAGCTTAGTTCAGGCCAACACAGATACGCAGTATTTT. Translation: CASSLVQANTDTQYF.

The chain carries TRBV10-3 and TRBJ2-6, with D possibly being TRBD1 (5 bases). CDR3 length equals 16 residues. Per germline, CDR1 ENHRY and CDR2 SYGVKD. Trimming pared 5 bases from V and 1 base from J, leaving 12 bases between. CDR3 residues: CAISMIRVSGANVLTF. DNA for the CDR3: TGTGCCATCAGTATGATCAGGGTTTCTGGGGCCAACGTCCTGACTTTC.

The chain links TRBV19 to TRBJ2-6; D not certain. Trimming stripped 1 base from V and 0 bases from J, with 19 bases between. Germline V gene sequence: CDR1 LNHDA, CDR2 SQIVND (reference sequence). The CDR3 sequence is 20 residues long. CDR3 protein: CASSIARVQRTFSGANVLTF. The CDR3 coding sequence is TGTGCCAGTAGTATAGCTCGGGTGCAGCGCACCTTCTCTGGGGCCAACGTCCTGACTTTC.

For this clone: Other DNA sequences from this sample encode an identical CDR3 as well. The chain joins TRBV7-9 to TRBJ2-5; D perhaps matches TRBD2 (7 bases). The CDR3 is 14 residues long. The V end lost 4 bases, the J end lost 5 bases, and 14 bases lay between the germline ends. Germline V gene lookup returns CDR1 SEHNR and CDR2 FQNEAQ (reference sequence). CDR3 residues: CASSSGGSGETQYF. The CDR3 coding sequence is TGTGCCAGCAGCTCGGGGGGCTCGGGGGAGACCCAGTACTTC.

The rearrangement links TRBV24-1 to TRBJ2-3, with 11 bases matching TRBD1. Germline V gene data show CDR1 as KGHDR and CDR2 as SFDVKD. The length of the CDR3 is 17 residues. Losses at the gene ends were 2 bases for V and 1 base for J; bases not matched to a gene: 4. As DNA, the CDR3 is TGTGCCACCAGTGATTGGGGACAGGGGGTCGGCACAGATACGCAGTATTTT. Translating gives CATSDWGQGVGTDTQYF.

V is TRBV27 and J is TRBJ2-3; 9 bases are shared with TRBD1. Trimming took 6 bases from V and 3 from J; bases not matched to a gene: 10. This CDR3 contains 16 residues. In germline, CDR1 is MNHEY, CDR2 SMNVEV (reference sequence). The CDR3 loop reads CASSLDRGGVTDTQYF. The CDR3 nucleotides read TGTGCCAGCAGCCTTGACAGGGGGGGGGTTACAGATACGCAGTATTTT.

The CDR3 reads CASSLVSRGTVYEQYF. The CDR3 DNA is TGTGCCAGCAGCTTAGTTAGCAGGGGGACAGTCTACGAGCAGTACTTC. This rearrangement joins TRBV11-2 to TRBJ2-7; 7 bases fit TRBD1. V shed 1 base and J 3 bases; nucleotides not matched to a gene: 9. The CDR3 is 16 residues long. Germline CDR1 SGHAT, CDR2 FQNNGV.

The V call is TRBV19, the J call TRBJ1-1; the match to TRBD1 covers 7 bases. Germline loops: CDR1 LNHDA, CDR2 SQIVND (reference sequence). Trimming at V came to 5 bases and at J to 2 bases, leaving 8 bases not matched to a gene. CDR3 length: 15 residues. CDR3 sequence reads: CASSPSDRFNTEAFF. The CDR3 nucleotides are TGTGCCAGTAGTCCCTCGGACAGGTTTAACACTGAAGCTTTCTTT.

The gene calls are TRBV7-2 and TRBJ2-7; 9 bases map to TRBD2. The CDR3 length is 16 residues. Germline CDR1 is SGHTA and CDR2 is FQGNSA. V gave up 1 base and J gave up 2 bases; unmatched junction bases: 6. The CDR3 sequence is CASSLEGSGRTYEQYV. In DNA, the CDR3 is TGTGCCAGCAGCTTAGAGGGGAGCGGGAGGACCTACGAGCAGTACGTC.

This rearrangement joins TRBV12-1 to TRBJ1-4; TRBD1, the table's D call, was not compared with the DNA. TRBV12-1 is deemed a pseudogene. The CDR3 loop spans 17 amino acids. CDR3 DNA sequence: TGTGCCAGCAGCTTTAGCCAGGGGGGCGGGGAGGATGAAAAACTGTTTTTT. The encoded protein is CASSFSQGGGEDEKLFF.

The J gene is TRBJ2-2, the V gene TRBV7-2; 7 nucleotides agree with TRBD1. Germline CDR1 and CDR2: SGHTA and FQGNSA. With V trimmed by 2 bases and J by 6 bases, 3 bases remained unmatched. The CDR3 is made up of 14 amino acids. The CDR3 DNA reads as TGTGCCAGCAGCTTAAACAGGGGTGCCGGGGAGCTGTTTTTT. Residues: CASSLNRGAGELFF.

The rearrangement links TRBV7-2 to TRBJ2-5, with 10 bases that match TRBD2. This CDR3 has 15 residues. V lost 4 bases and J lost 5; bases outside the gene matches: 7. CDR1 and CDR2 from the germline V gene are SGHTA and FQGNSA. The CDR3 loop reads CASSSYLAGEETQYF. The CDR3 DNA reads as TGTGCCAGCAGCTCGTATCTAGCGGGGGAGGAGACCCAGTACTTC.

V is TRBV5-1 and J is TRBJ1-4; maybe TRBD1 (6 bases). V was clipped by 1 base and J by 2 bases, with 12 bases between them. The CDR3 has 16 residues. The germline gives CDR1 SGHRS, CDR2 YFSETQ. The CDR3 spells CASSLSGTPTNEKLFF. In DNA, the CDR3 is TGCGCCAGCAGCTTGTCCGGGACACCCACTAATGAAAAACTGTTTTTT.

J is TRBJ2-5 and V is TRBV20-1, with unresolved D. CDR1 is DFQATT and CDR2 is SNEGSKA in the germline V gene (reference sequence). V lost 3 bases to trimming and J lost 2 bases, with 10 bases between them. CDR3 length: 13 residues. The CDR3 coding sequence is TGCAGTGCTAGTTGGCAACTACAAGAGACCCAGTACTTC. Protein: CSASWQLQETQYF.

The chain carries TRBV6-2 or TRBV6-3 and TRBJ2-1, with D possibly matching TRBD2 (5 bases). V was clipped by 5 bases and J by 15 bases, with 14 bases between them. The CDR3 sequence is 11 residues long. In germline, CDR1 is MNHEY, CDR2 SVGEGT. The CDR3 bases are TGTGCCAGCAGTGGCGGAGGAGGCGGGTTCTTC. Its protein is CASSGGGGGFF.

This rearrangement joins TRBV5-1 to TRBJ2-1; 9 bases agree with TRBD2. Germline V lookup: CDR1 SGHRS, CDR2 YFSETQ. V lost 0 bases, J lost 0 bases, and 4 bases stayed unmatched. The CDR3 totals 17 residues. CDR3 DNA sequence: TGCGCCAGCAGCTTGGTGGCTAGCGGGGCCTCCTACAATGAGCAGTTCTTC. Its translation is CASSLVASGASYNEQFF.

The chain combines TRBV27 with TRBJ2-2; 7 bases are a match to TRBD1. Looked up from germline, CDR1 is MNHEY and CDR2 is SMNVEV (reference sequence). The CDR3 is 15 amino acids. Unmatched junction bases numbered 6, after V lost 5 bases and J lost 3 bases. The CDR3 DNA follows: TGTGCCAGCAGTACACAGGGGCGACACACCGGGGAGCTGTTTTTT. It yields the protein CASSTQGRHTGELFF.

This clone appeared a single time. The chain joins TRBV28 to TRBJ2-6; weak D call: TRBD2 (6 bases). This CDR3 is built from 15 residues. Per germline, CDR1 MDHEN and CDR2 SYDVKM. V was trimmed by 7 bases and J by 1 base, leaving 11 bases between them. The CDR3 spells CASTLGGSGANVLTF. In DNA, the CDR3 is TGTGCCAGCACCTTGGGGGGTTCTGGGGCCAACGTCCTGACTTTC.

The CDR3 sequence is CASSYPLAGEGSYNEQFF. DNA for the CDR3: TGTGCCAGCAGTTATCCACTAGCGGGAGAGGGCTCCTACAATGAGCAGTTCTTC. The rearrangement links TRBV6-2 or TRBV6-3 to TRBJ2-1; TRBD2 aligns across 11 bases. Looked up from germline, CDR1 is MNHEY and CDR2 is SVGEGT. V shed 3 bases and J 0 bases; nucleotides not matched to a gene: 7. The CDR3 totals 18 residues.

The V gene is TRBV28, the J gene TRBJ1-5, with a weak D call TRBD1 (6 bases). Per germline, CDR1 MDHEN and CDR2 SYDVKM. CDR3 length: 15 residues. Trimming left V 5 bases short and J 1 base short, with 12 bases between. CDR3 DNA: TGTGCCAGCAGTACGACAGGACCCAGCAATCAGCCCCAGCATTTT. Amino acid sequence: CASSTTGPSNQPQHF.

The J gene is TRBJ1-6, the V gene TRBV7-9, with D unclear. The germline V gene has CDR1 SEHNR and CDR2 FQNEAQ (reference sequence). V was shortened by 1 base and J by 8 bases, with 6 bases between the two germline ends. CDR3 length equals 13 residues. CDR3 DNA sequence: TGTGCCAGCAGCTTAGTTAGCGATTCACCCCTCCACTTT. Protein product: CASSLVSDSPLHF.

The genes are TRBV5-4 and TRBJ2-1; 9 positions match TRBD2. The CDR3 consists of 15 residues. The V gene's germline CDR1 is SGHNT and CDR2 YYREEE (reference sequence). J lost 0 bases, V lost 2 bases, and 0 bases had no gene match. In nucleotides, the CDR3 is TGTGCCAGCAGCTTTAGCGGGGGCTCCTACAATGAGCAGTTCTTC. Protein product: CASSFSGGSYNEQFF. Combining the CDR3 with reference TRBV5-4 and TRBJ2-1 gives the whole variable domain ETGVTQSPTHLIKTRGQQVTLRCSSQSGHNTVSWYQQALGQGPQFIFQYYREEENGRGNFPPRFSGLQFPNYSSELNVNALELDDSALYLCASSFSGGSYNEQFFGPGTRLTVL.

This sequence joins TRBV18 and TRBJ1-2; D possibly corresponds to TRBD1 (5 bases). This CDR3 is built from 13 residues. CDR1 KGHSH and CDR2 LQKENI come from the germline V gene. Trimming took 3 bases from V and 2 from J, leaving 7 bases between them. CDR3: CASSPKGNYGYTF. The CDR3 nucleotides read TGTGCCAGCTCACCCAAGGGGAACTATGGCTACACCTTC.

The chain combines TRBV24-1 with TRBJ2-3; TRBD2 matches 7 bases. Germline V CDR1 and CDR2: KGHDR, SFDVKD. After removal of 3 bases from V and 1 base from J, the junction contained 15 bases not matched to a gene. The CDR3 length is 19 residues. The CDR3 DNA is TGTGCCACCAGTGATACCGGGCGGGGGAGTAGGTTTGGCACAGATACGCAGTATTTT. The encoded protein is CATSDTGRGSRFGTDTQYF.

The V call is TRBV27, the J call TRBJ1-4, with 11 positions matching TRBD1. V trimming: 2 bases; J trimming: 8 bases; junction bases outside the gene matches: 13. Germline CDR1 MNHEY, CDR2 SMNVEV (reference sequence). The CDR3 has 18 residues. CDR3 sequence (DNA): TGTGCCAGCAGTTTAGTCCCCCCCCGGACAGGGGGCAGAGAAAAACTGTTTTTT. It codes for CASSLVPPRTGGREKLFF.

The CDR3 region is CASRTGISTDTQYF. The CDR3 DNA reads as TGCGCCAGCAGGACAGGCATTAGCACAGATACGCAGTATTTT. The rearrangement joins TRBV10-2 to TRBJ2-3; D is possibly TRBD1 (6 bases). The germline CDR1 and CDR2 sequences are WSHSY and SAAADI. Trimming removed 6 bases at V and 0 bases at J, with 10 bases between. The CDR3 sequence is 14 residues long.

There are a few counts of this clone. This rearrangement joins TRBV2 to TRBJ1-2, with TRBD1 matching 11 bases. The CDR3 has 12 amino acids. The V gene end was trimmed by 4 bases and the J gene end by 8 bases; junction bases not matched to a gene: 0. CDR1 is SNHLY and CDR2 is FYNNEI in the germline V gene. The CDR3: CASSGTGGGYTF. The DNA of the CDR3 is TGTGCCAGCAGTGGGACAGGGGGCGGCTACACCTTC.